This T cell receptor (beta chain) was recorded in a study of blood T cell repertoires in COVID-19. Study-level information: Acute and convalescent COVID-19 specimens originated in the United States, Italy and Spain. The analysed material was cDNA or gDNA that came from T cells, B-cell-depleted T cells, or PBMCs.

As handled by the study authors: Amplification of reference gene primers was used by the study to estimate nucleated cell counts. Only in-frame clones appear in the TCRdb table, and some are missing; sequencing was by immunoSEQ multiplex PCR. That table furnishes V, J and clone size, whereas the DNA furnished D and trimming. The sample lists approximately 80,000 clones; approximately 79% were seen once. Germline V gene sequence: CDR1 LNHDA, CDR2 SQIVND (reference sequence). The CDR3 spans 14 residues. The germline V and J ends were trimmed by 6 bases and 5 bases, with 16 bases remaining between them.

The chain carries TRBV19 and TRBJ1-2, with a tentative D call TRBD1 (5 bases). This TCR was sampled from a man between 65 and 85 years old with active or convalescent COVID-19. The specimen sequenced was peripheral blood. The CDR3 region is CASSPSGTVYGYTF. The CDR3 DNA reads as TGTGCCAGTAGCCCAAGCGGGACGGTATATGGCTACACCTTC.